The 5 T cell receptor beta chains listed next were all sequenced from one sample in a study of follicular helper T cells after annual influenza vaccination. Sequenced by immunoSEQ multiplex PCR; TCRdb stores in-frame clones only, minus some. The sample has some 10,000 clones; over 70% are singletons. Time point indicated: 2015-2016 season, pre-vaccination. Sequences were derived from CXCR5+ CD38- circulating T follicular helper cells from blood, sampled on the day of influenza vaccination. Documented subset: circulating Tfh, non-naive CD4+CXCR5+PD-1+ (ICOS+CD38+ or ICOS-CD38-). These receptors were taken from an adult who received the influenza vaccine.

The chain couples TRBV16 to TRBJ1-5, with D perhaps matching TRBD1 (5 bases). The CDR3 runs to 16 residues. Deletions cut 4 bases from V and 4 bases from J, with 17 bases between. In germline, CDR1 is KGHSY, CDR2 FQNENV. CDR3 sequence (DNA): TGTGCCAGCAGCCGAGACAGTCGGAAGGGGAATCAGCCCCAGCATTTT. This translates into CASSRDSRKGNQPQHF.

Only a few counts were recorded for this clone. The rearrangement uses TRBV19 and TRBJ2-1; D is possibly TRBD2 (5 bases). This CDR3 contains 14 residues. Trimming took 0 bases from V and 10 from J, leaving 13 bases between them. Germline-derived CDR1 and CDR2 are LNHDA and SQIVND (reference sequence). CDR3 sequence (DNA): TGTGCCAGTAGTATAGATCAATTAGCGATAGAGCAGTTCTTC. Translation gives CASSIDQLAIEQFF.

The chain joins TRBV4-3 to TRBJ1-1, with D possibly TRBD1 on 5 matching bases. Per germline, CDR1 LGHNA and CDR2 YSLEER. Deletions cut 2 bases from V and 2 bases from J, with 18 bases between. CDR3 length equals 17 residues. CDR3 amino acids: CASSQKSRGRLNTEAFF. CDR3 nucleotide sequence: TGCGCCAGCAGCCAAAAATCGAGGGGACGACTCAACACTGAAGCTTTCTTT.

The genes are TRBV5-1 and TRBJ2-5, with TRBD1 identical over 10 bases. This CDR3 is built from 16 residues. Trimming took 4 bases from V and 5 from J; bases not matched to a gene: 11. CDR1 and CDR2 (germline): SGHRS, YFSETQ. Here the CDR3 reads CASSLRPTGGGETQYF. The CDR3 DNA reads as TGCGCCAGCAGCCTAAGGCCGACAGGGGGCGGGGAGACCCAGTACTTC.

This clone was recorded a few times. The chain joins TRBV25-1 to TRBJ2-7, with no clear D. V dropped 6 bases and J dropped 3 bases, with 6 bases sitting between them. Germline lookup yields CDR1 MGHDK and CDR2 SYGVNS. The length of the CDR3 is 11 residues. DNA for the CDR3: TGTGCCAGCAGATACAACTACGAGCAGTACTTC. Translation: CASRYNYEQYF.